These 20 T cell receptor beta chains originate from one sample sequenced in a study of T-cell reconstitution after alpha-beta-depleted transplantation in children. TCRbeta library construction was performed incorporating unique molecular identifiers. TCRdb passed the PCR reads through MiXCR, listing each CDR3 protein once. The sample has approximately 400,000 distinct CDR3 sequences, about 11% seen once. Sample: PBMCs from the stem cell graft donor, taken from the stem cell graft. These receptor sequences come from a human donor who donated a stem cell graft to a child with acute myeloid leukemia.

This clonotype was detected only a few times. The gene calls are TRBV12-3 or TRBV12-4 and TRBJ1-6, with a possible D match to TRBD1 (5 bases). The CDR3 totals 14 residues. Deletions cut 3 bases from V and 5 bases from J, with 8 bases between. The CDR3 sequence: CASSFSRDNSPLHF. The CDR3 nucleotides are TGTGCCAGCAGTTTTAGCAGGGATAATTCACCCCTCCACTTT.

In its sample, this clonotype was seen a few times. The V and J genes are TRBV3-1 and TRBJ2-2; 7 positions agree with TRBD2. Trimming took 4 bases from V and 1 from J; bases not matched to a gene: 3. Germline lookup yields CDR1 LGHDT and CDR2 YNNKEL (reference sequence). The CDR3 spans 15 residues. In DNA form, the CDR3 reads TGTGCCAGCAGCCCGACTAGCAGGAACACCGGGGAGCTGTTTTTT. It encodes CASSPTSRNTGELFF.

In this sample, this clonotype turned up a few times. The chain combines TRBV6-5 with TRBJ1-1, with a possible D match to TRBD1 (5 bases). CDR1 is MNHEY, CDR2 SVGAGI, per germline. V lost 5 bases, J lost 8 bases, and 18 bases lay in between. The CDR3 sequence is 14 residues long. CDR3 DNA: TGTGCCAGCAGTCACGGGGCCGGATCAGTGGAAGCTTTCTTT. As protein: CASSHGAGSVEAFF.

In its sample, this clonotype was seen many times. The chain combines TRBV7-2 with TRBJ2-3, with D perhaps TRBD2 (6 bases). This CDR3 has 16 amino acids. V lost 2 bases and J 2 bases, leaving 14 bases between the germline ends. Germline assignment: CDR1 SGHTA and CDR2 FQGNSA. The CDR3 coding sequence is TGTGCCAGCAGCTTATCCATAGCGGACTACACAGATACGCAGTATTTT. Its translation: CASSLSIADYTDTQYF.

This clonotype was detected a few times. The V call is TRBV7-3, the J call TRBJ2-1; D could derive from TRBD1 or TRBD2 (5 bases each). Trimming left V 5 bases short and J 4 bases short, with 9 bases between. CDR3 length: 13 residues. The germline V gene has CDR1 SGHTA and CDR2 FQGTGA. DNA of the CDR3: TGTGCCAGCAGCCGGGACGATTACAATGAGCAGTTCTTC. Protein: CASSRDDYNEQFF.

This clonotype was counted only a few times. The gene calls are TRBV20-1 and TRBJ1-1, with 9 nucleotides matching TRBD1. The length of the CDR3 is 16 residues. V lost 6 bases to trimming and J lost 0 bases; unmatched junction nucleotides: 11. Germline assignment: CDR1 DFQATT and CDR2 SNEGSKA (reference sequence). CDR3 amino acids: CSAPRQGERLNTEAFF. The CDR3 bases are TGCAGTGCCCCCAGACAGGGGGAAAGGTTGAACACTGAAGCTTTCTTT.

This clonotype was recorded a few times. For the CDR3, the DNA is TGTGCCAGCAGTTACTCGGCTGCCGGGGGAACCCAGTACTTC. Translated, it gives CASSYSAAGGTQYF. V and J are TRBV6-5 and TRBJ2-5; D may be TRBD2 (6 bases). Germline V lookup: CDR1 MNHEY, CDR2 SVGAGI. The CDR3 consists of 14 residues. Trimming stripped 0 bases from V and 8 bases from J, with 13 bases between.

This clonotype was recorded once. This may be a read error, as it is one base from a much larger clone. The J gene is TRBJ2-7, the V gene TRBV18; TRBD1 is a possible D gene (6 bases). CDR3 length: 14 amino acids. The ends were cut back, 1 base at V and 4 bases at J, with 11 bases in the middle. Germline CDR1 is KGHSH and CDR2 is LQKENI. CDR3 region: CASSPQSGDYEQYF. The CDR3 region has the DNA TGTGCCAGCTCACCACAGTCAGGGGATTACGAGCAGTACTTC.

This clonotype was seen a handful of times. The CDR3 nucleotides read TGCGCCAGCAGCCAAGATTCGCAGGGGGGGTCCTACGAGCAGTACTTC. It encodes CASSQDSQGGSYEQYF. This chain joins TRBV4-3 and TRBJ2-7, with D perhaps being TRBD1 or TRBD2 (7 bases each). The germline gives CDR1 LGHNA, CDR2 YSLEER. The CDR3 sequence is 16 residues long. V lost 0 bases, J lost 1 base, and 13 bases lay in between.

V and J are TRBV6-5 and TRBJ1-1, with 9 bases fitting TRBD1. The CDR3 sequence is 16 residues long. The ends lost 3 bases at V and 3 bases at J; junction bases unmatched: 8. Germline-derived CDR1 and CDR2 are MNHEY and SVGAGI. CDR3 protein: CASSYTGGDGHTEAFF. The CDR3 nucleotides read TGTGCCAGCAGTTATACAGGGGGCGATGGGCACACTGAAGCTTTCTTT.

The J gene is TRBJ2-1, the V gene TRBV5-1; D is possibly TRBD1 or TRBD2 (5 bases each). Germline V gene data show CDR1 as SGHRS and CDR2 as YFSETQ. The CDR3 runs 12 residues. V was trimmed by 4 bases and J by 5 bases, leaving 7 bases between them. CDR3 amino acids: CASSRDDNEQFF. DNA of the CDR3: TGCGCCAGCAGCAGGGACGACAATGAGCAGTTCTTC.

The chain carries TRBV19 and TRBJ2-7; 10 positions agree with TRBD1. J gave up 4 bases and V 1 base, and 7 bases lay outside the gene matches. Germline CDR1 and CDR2: LNHDA and SQIVND (reference sequence). The CDR3 is 16 residues long. Written as DNA, the CDR3 is TGTGCCAGTAGTATAGGCCGGGACAGGGGAACGTACGAGCAGTACTTC. It is translated as CASSIGRDRGTYEQYF.

In its sample, this clonotype was seen many times. V and J are TRBV29-1 and TRBJ2-5; the D gene is possibly TRBD2 (6 bases). CDR1 and CDR2 from the germline V gene are SQVTM and ANQGSEA. The ends were cut back, 4 bases at V and 7 bases at J, with 16 bases in the middle. There are 13 residues in the CDR3. CDR3 nucleotide sequence: TGCAGCGTTGGGGAGGCCCAGAAGGGGACCCAGTACTTC. It is translated as CSVGEAQKGTQYF.

This clonotype was observed at least ten times. This sequence joins TRBV10-3 and TRBJ1-5; TRBD1 is a possible D gene (6 bases). Deletions cut 6 bases from V and 4 bases from J, with 13 bases between. This CDR3 has 14 residues. The germline V gene has CDR1 ENHRY and CDR2 SYGVKD. The CDR3 nucleotides are TGTGCCATCAGCCAGCCAGGGGTTAATCAGCCCCAGCATTTT. Protein: CAISQPGVNQPQHF.

In this sample, this clonotype turned up many times. This chain uses TRBV5-1 with TRBJ2-1, with TRBD1 as a possible D gene (6 bases). Germline loops: CDR1 SGHRS, CDR2 YFSETQ. The CDR3 spans 14 residues. V was cut by 4 bases and J by 4 bases, with 12 bases left in between. CDR3 in amino acids: CASSHPDSYNEQFF. The CDR3 coding sequence is TGCGCCAGCAGCCACCCGGACAGTTACAATGAGCAGTTCTTC.

This clonotype was observed a few times. The V gene is TRBV11-2, the J gene TRBJ2-1; TRBD2 agrees at 10 bases. This CDR3 region has 18 residues. CDR1 and CDR2 from the germline V gene are SGHAT and FQNNGV. V lost 1 base to trimming and J lost 2 bases; unmatched junction nucleotides: 8. The CDR3 nucleotides read TGTGCCAGCAGCTTAGGACTAGCGGGCCCTTCTCCCTACAATGAGCAGTTCTTC. Protein: CASSLGLAGPSPYNEQFF.

The genes are TRBV27 and TRBJ2-7; tentatively, D is TRBD1 (5 bases). Trimming removed 0 bases from V and 7 bases from J, with 19 bases in between. Germline V gene sequence: CDR1 MNHEY, CDR2 SMNVEV (reference sequence). The CDR3 has 16 residues. In DNA form, the CDR3 reads TGTGCCAGCAGTTTATCCCCAGGGTTATGTCCTACGGAGCAGTACGTC. This codes for CASSLSPGLCPTEQYV.

The rearrangement links TRBV9 to TRBJ2-5; 7 nucleotides agree with TRBD1. The length of the CDR3 is 16 residues. Germline V gene data show CDR1 as SGDLS and CDR2 as YYNGEE. Trimming at V came to 0 bases and at J to 1 base, leaving 6 bases not matched to a gene. CDR3 coding DNA: TGTGCCAGCAGCGTAGCTTTCGGGACAGCCCAAGAGACCCAGTACTTC. This sequence encodes CASSVAFGTAQETQYF.

This clonotype was seen more than once but under ten times. The chain combines TRBV12-3 or TRBV12-4 with TRBJ2-5; D could derive from TRBD1 or TRBD2 (7 bases each). The CDR3 is 19 residues long. V was cut by 4 bases and J by 1 base, with 25 bases left in between. This CDR3 is CASSSGGIFGRTIQETQYF. In DNA, the CDR3 is TGTGCCAGCAGTTCAGGGGGTATTTTCGGGAGGACTATCCAAGAGACCCAGTACTTC.

This clonotype was observed a handful of times. This chain connects TRBV5-1 to TRBJ2-5; 7 positions match TRBD1. J gave up 4 bases and V 3 bases, and 9 bases lay outside the gene matches. The CDR3 consists of 15 residues. Germline V lookup: CDR1 SGHRS, CDR2 YFSETQ. The chain's CDR3 is CASSWRTGQGETQYF. CDR3 bases: TGCGCCAGCAGCTGGCGGACAGGTCAGGGAGAGACCCAGTACTTC.